The entry below gives a single TCR beta chain sequence along with its context. The data derive from a study of blood T cell repertoires in COVID-19. Study-wide context: The United States, Italy and Spain provided the acute and convalescent COVID-19 samples.

The V gene end was trimmed by 2 bases and the J gene end by 5 bases; junction bases not matched to a gene: 8. The CDR3 length is 17 residues. Germline V lookup: CDR1 WSHSY, CDR2 SAAADI. In the original workflow: Estimates of nucleated cell counts were drawn from the amplification of reference gene primers. Only in-frame clones appear in the TCRdb table, and some are missing; sequencing was by immunoSEQ multiplex PCR. V and J calls and clone size are as listed in that table; D and trimming were resolved from the DNA. The data hold about 310,000 clones, with about 91% observed a single time. This clonotype was sampled from a woman aged 18-30 years who had recovered from COVID-19. This chain joins TRBV10-2 and TRBJ2-5, with 13 bases lining up with TRBD2. Sequences were obtained from PBMCs or T cells enriched from blood (not recorded which). The CDR3: CASSEDTSGRALETQYF. The CDR3 DNA sequence: TGCGCCAGCAGTGAGGATACTAGCGGGAGGGCCTTGGAGACCCAGTACTTC.